The 27 T cell receptor beta chains below come from one sample, sequenced in a study of blood T cell repertoires in COVID-19. Using immunoSEQ multiplex PCR, the repertoire was profiled, and TCRdb retains in-frame clones only, with some absent. The repertoire consists of 15,000 or so clones, with 87% occurring once and the leading ten covering less than 20%. Sequenced sample: peripheral blood. The receptors derive from a man in his fifties or sixties with active COVID-19.

V is TRBV27 and J is TRBJ2-1; 8 nucleotides agree with TRBD2. The ends lost 8 bases at V and 5 bases at J; junction bases unmatched: 20. Germline V gene lookup returns CDR1 MNHEY and CDR2 SMNVEV (reference sequence). This CDR3 contains 18 residues. CDR3 DNA sequence: TGTGCCAGCTTCCCGAGGGGGGGCGGCGGGAGGCACGACAATGAGCAGTTCTTC. Protein sequence: CASFPRGGGGRHDNEQFF.

This chain links TRBV7-2 with TRBJ1-1; 7 positions agree with TRBD1. The germline V gene has CDR1 SGHTA and CDR2 FQGNSA. There are 14 residues in the CDR3. Trimming removed 5 bases from V and 2 bases from J; junction bases left unmatched: 5. The CDR3 DNA reads TGTGCCAGCAGCCTCCGGACAGGCAACACTGAAGCTTTCTTT. This sequence encodes CASSLRTGNTEAFF.

In its sample, this clone was seen once. The gene calls are TRBV2 and TRBJ2-1; tentatively, D is TRBD2 (5 bases). Germline V gene data show CDR1 as SNHLY and CDR2 as FYNNEI. Trimming cost V 0 bases and J 0 bases, with 9 bases left between them. The CDR3 runs 16 residues. For the CDR3, the DNA is TGTGCCAGCAGTGAAGCGCGAGGGAGCTCCTACAATGAGCAGTTCTTC. Its translation is CASSEARGSSYNEQFF.

The V and J genes are TRBV18 and TRBJ2-3, with D maybe TRBD1 (5 bases). Germline V lookup: CDR1 KGHSH, CDR2 LQKENI. Trimming removed 4 bases from V and 3 bases from J, with 8 bases in between. This CDR3 has 13 residues. Here the CDR3 reads CASSRQGTDTQYF. The CDR3 region has the DNA TGTGCCAGCTCACGTCAGGGAACAGATACGCAGTATTTT.

This chain links TRBV18 with TRBJ2-2; 7 nucleotides agree with TRBD1. J was trimmed by 4 bases and V by 3 bases; bases with no gene match: 11. Germline V gene sequence: CDR1 KGHSH, CDR2 LQKENI. This CDR3 region has 17 residues. CDR3 nucleotide sequence: TGTGCCAGCTCACCTCAGACAGGGAAGACGGGCACCGGGGAGCTGTTTTTT. It yields the protein CASSPQTGKTGTGELFF.

This sequence joins TRBV19 and TRBJ2-7, with 11 nucleotides matching TRBD1. The CDR3 loop spans 17 amino acids. J gave up 1 base and V 7 bases, and 12 bases lay outside the gene matches. Germline CDR1 and CDR2: LNHDA and SQIVND (reference sequence). The DNA of the CDR3 is TGTGCCAGTAAAGAAGGACTGGGACAGGGGGGGTCCTACGAGCAGTACTTC. Its protein product is CASKEGLGQGGSYEQYF.

V usage is TRBV5-6 and J usage is TRBJ2-7, with TRBD2 as a possible D gene (6 bases). V was clipped by 4 bases and J by 6 bases, with 17 bases between them. The CDR3 covers 14 residues. Germline loops: CDR1 SGHDT, CDR2 YYEEEE. For the CDR3, the DNA is TGTGCCAGCAGCCACGGAGGGCCGGGTGCCGAGCAGTACTTC. The encoded protein is CASSHGGPGAEQYF.

V gene TRBV9 combines with J gene TRBJ2-2, with 8 bases identical to TRBD2. V lost 4 bases, J lost 7 bases, and 12 bases stayed unmatched. The germline V gene encodes CDR1 SGDLS and CDR2 YYNGEE. There are 16 residues in the CDR3. The CDR3 DNA follows: TGTGCCAGCAGCCAAAGTAGCGGGAAGGGGAGCGGGGAGCTGTTTTTT. This codes for CASSQSSGKGSGELFF.

This rearrangement joins TRBV3-1 (or the pseudogene TRBV3-2) to TRBJ2-2, with TRBD2 identical over 9 bases. The CDR3 consists of 18 residues. The germline V gene encodes CDR1 LGHDT and CDR2 YNNKEL (reference sequence). Losses at the gene ends were 1 base for V and 4 bases for J; bases not matched to a gene: 10. CDR3 region: CASSQGLGGRAGTGELFF. The DNA of the CDR3 is TGTGCCAGCAGCCAAGGGCTGGGCGGGAGGGCTGGCACCGGGGAGCTGTTTTTT.

The rearrangement links TRBV4-2 to TRBJ1-3; D remains ambiguous. The V end lost 4 bases, the J end lost 6 bases, and 10 bases lay between the germline ends. Germline-derived CDR1 and CDR2 are LGHNA and YNFKEQ. The CDR3 has 13 residues. The CDR3 reads CASSPPGPNTIYF. The DNA for the CDR3 is TGTGCCAGCAGCCCTCCCGGTCCAAACACCATATATTTT.

The chain couples TRBV6-2 or TRBV6-3 to TRBJ2-2; TRBD1 aligns across 9 bases. The CDR3 has 16 amino acids. CDR1 and CDR2 (germline): MNHEY, SVGEGT. The trim removed 5 bases at V and 3 bases at J, leaving 7 bases unmatched. CDR3 in amino acids: CASSHTGGGHTGELFF. CDR3 nucleotide sequence: TGTGCCAGCAGTCATACAGGGGGCGGTCACACCGGGGAGCTGTTTTTT.

V gene TRBV5-4 combines with J gene TRBJ2-1; TRBD2 agrees at 14 bases. The germline CDR1 and CDR2 sequences are SGHNT and YYREEE (reference sequence). Losses at the gene ends were 2 bases for V and 6 bases for J; bases not matched to a gene: 7. The CDR3 contains 17 residues. The CDR3 DNA reads TGTGCCAGCAGCTTTTCTGGGACTAGCGGGAGCTCCAATGAGCAGTTCTTC. This codes for CASSFSGTSGSSNEQFF. Combining the CDR3 with reference TRBV5-4 and TRBJ2-1 gives the whole variable domain ETGVTQSPTHLIKTRGQQVTLRCSSQSGHNTVSWYQQALGQGPQFIFQYYREEENGRGNFPPRFSGLQFPNYSSELNVNALELDDSALYLCASSFSGTSGSSNEQFFGPGTRLTVL.

This sequence joins TRBV11-3 and TRBJ2-5, with TRBD2 identical over 8 bases. This CDR3 comprises 16 residues. From germline, CDR1 is SGHNT and CDR2 YENEEA. Trimming removed 8 bases from V and 5 bases from J; junction bases left unmatched: 16. This CDR3 is CASLMERERAGETQYF. CDR3 in DNA: TGTGCCAGCCTCATGGAGCGGGAGAGGGCGGGGGAGACCCAGTACTTC.

The V and J genes are TRBV7-4 and TRBJ2-3; D might be TRBD1 (6 bases). The CDR3 has 16 residues. Deletions cut 7 bases from V and 0 bases from J, with 17 bases between. Germline loops: CDR1 SGHVT, CDR2 SQSDAQ. CDR3 sequence: CASILRGGESTDTQYF. CDR3 nucleotides: TGTGCCAGCATCCTTCGTGGGGGCGAAAGCACAGATACGCAGTATTTT.

The genes are TRBV28 and TRBJ1-2, with TRBD1 identical over 12 bases. V dropped 5 bases and J dropped 7; count of bases not matched to a gene: 8. The V gene's germline CDR1 is MDHEN and CDR2 SYDVKM. The CDR3 spans 15 residues. In DNA form, the CDR3 reads TGTGCCAGCAGTCCGGGGGGGACAGGGGGCGGTGGCTACACCTTC. Translation: CASSPGGTGGGGYTF.

This rearrangement joins TRBV6-5 to TRBJ1-1, with D uncertain. The CDR3 is 14 amino acids. Germline CDR1 reads MNHEY; CDR2 reads SVGAGI. Deletions cut 3 bases from V and 5 bases from J, with 13 bases between. The CDR3 region has the DNA TGTGCCAGCAGTTATACGGGTGGCAGAACTGAAGCTTTCTTT. Its protein product is CASSYTGGRTEAFF.

V usage is TRBV28 and J usage is TRBJ2-4; 9 positions agree with TRBD2. Germline CDR1 reads MDHEN; CDR2 reads SYDVKM. The CDR3 spans 14 residues. The trim removed 3 bases at V and 9 bases at J, leaving 6 bases unmatched. The CDR3 is CASSLLAGAGIQYF. The CDR3 DNA reads as TGTGCCAGCAGTTTGTTAGCGGGAGCGGGCATTCAGTACTTC.

The rearrangement joins TRBV7-8 to TRBJ2-7; 7 bases are shared with TRBD2. The ends lost 6 bases at V and 6 bases at J; junction bases unmatched: 8. The CDR3 totals 13 residues. CDR1 is SGHVS and CDR2 is FQNEAQ in the germline V gene. CDR3 nucleotide sequence: TGTGCCAGCAGTCCACCGGGGGGTGGCGAGCAGTACTTC. Its translation: CASSPPGGGEQYF. The full variable domain, completed using reference TRBV7-8 and TRBJ2-7, is GAGVSQSPRYKVAKRGQDVALRCDPISGHVSLFWYQQALGQGPEFLTYFQNEAQLDKSGLPSDRFFAERPEGSVSTLKIQRTQQEDSAVYLCASSPPGGGEQYFGPGTRLTVT.

The chain is built from TRBV9 and TRBJ2-2; 9 bases are a match to TRBD1. Germline CDR1 reads SGDLS; CDR2 reads YYNGEE. The CDR3 is made up of 15 amino acids. J gave up 5 bases and V 3 bases, and 5 bases lay outside the gene matches. For the CDR3, the DNA is TGTGCCAGCAGCGCAGGGACAGGGCGTACCGGGGAGCTGTTTTTT. This encodes CASSAGTGRTGELFF.

In this sample, this clone turned up a few times. The V gene is TRBV6-5, the J gene TRBJ1-3; D remains ambiguous. CDR1 MNHEY and CDR2 SVGAGI come from the germline V gene. V lost 4 bases to trimming and J lost 3 bases, with 4 bases between them. This CDR3 has 12 residues. The CDR3 sequence is CASSLNGNTIYF. In DNA, the CDR3 is TGTGCCAGCAGTTTAAATGGAAACACCATATATTTT.

The chain combines TRBV7-2 with TRBJ1-4; 9 bases are a match to TRBD1. This CDR3 contains 15 residues. Germline loops: CDR1 SGHTA, CDR2 FQGNSA. V dropped 5 bases and J dropped 7; count of bases not matched to a gene: 8. CDR3 in amino acids: CASSLTGGAGEKLFF. DNA of the CDR3: TGTGCCAGCAGCCTAACAGGGGGCGCAGGTGAAAAACTGTTTTTT.

The V and J genes are TRBV24-1 and TRBJ1-2, with TRBD1 matching 8 bases. This CDR3 spans 12 amino acids. Germline V gene data show CDR1 as KGHDR and CDR2 as SFDVKD. V lost 10 bases to trimming and J lost 6 bases; unmatched junction nucleotides: 6. CDR3 nucleotide sequence: TGTGCCACAAGGGACAGGTGGGATGGCTACACCTTC. Its translation: CATRDRWDGYTF.

This chain connects TRBV7-2 to TRBJ2-2, with D possibly matching TRBD2 (6 bases). Trimming left V 7 bases short and J 4 bases short, with 10 bases between. There are 13 residues in the CDR3. CDR1 and CDR2 from the germline V gene are SGHTA and FQGNSA. CDR3 sequence (DNA): TGTGCCAGCACGGGACTTGCCACCGGGGAGCTGTTTTTT. It yields the protein CASTGLATGELFF. Full variable domain (rest looked up from reference TRBV7-2 and TRBJ2-2): GAGVSQSPSNKVTEKGKDVELRCDPISGHTALYWYRQSLGQGLEFLIYFQGNSAPDKSGLPSDRFSAERTGGSVSTLTIQRTQQEDSAVYLCASTGLATGELFFGEGSRLTVL.

This clone has just one count. V usage is TRBV30 and J usage is TRBJ1-5, with 7 positions matching TRBD1. The CDR3 runs to 13 residues. Looked up from germline, CDR1 is GTSNPN and CDR2 is SVGIG (reference sequence). V lost 5 bases and J lost 6; bases outside the gene matches: 7. The CDR3 reads CAWARQGIQPQHF. CDR3 in DNA: TGTGCCTGGGCCAGACAGGGTATTCAGCCCCAGCATTTT.

V gene TRBV7-9 combines with J gene TRBJ1-1; 7 bases agree with TRBD1. This CDR3 region has 13 residues. Germline V gives CDR1 SEHNR, CDR2 FQNEAQ (reference sequence). The DNA of the CDR3 is TGTGGGAGTCAAGGGGGCGTGGGGACTGAAGCTTTCTTT. Residues: CGSQGGVGTEAFF. Variable domain in full (rest from reference TRBV7-9 and TRBJ1-1): DTGVSQNPRHKITKRGQNVTFRCDPISEHNRLYWYRQTLGQGPEFLTYFQNEAQLEKSRLLSDRFSAERPKGSFSTLEIQRTEQGDSAMYLCGSQGGVGTEAFFGQGTRLTVV.

The rearrangement uses TRBV28 and TRBJ2-7, with D tentatively TRBD2 (7 bases). V was shortened by 3 bases and J by 3 bases, with 18 bases between the two germline ends. Germline loops: CDR1 MDHEN, CDR2 SYDVKM. The CDR3 is 16 amino acids. The CDR3: CASSFPGGRGNYEQYF. The DNA of the CDR3 is TGTGCCAGCAGTTTCCCTGGGGGGAGGGGGAACTACGAGCAGTACTTC.

This rearrangement joins TRBV11-2 to TRBJ2-5; 9 bases fit TRBD2. The germline V gene encodes CDR1 SGHAT and CDR2 FQNNGV. This CDR3 contains 15 residues. Trimming took 5 bases from V and 7 from J; bases not matched to a gene: 11. The CDR3 here is CASSPSGITKMTQYF. The CDR3 DNA is TGTGCCAGCAGCCCTAGCGGGATAACCAAGATGACCCAGTACTTC.